This TCR beta chain was identified in a study of CD8+ T cells in alopecia areata. Study findings and constraints: Mice showed TCR sharing more clearly than patients did, possibly owing to HLA.

This clone was counted between two and nine times. Antigen unknown. The CDR3 length is 17 residues. CDR1 SGHNT and CDR2 YYREEE come from the germline V gene (reference sequence). V lost 2 bases and J lost 6; bases outside the gene matches: 7. The treatment is: oral pan-JAK inhibitor, 5-10 mg twice daily. Extraction and reverse transcription of RNA yielded cDNA as the sequencing template. Method: immunoSEQ multiplex PCR; TCRdb's copy keeps in-frame clones and lacks some. The table lists around 100,000 clones, less than 75% of them singletons, with 9% to 15% in the top ten. The sequence derives from a human donor with alopecia areata. This chain connects TRBV5-4 to TRBJ2-3, with 15 bases that match TRBD2. Material: CD8+ T cells sorted from blood, obtained at week 24, from a patient treated with tofacitinib. CDR3 region: CASSLGLAGGTMDTQYF. The CDR3, as DNA: TGTGCCAGCAGCTTAGGACTAGCGGGGGGGACCATGGATACGCAGTATTTT.